The 14 T cell receptor beta chains listed next were all sequenced from one sample in a study of blood T cell repertoires in COVID-19. Here immunoSEQ multiplex PCR was the method, and the copy in TCRdb shows in-frame clones only, minus some. The sample shows roughly 480,000 clones, approximately 92% of them seen only once. Sequenced material: peripheral blood. All receptors derive from a man aged 18-30 years with COVID-19, enrolled during active disease.

The chain couples TRBV7-6 to TRBJ2-3; D is unclear. The CDR3 totals 17 residues. Trimming took off 4 bases at V and 1 base at J, with 18 bases between the two ends. Germline CDR1 SGHVS, CDR2 FNYEAQ. Written as DNA, the CDR3 is TGTGCCAGCAGCTCAGAAGGCGGCTTATTAGGCACAGATACGCAGTATTTT. As protein: CASSSEGGLLGTDTQYF. Supplemented by reference TRBV7-6 and TRBJ2-3, the full variable domain reads GAGVSQSPRYKVTKRGQDVALRCDPISGHVSLYWYRQALGQGPEFLTYFNYEAQQDKSGLPNDRFSAERPEGSISTLTIQRTEQRDSAMYRCASSSEGGLLGTDTQYFGPGTRLTVL.

This clone was recorded once. V is TRBV3-1 (or the pseudogene TRBV3-2) and J is TRBJ1-2; possibly TRBD1 for D (6 bases). CDR1 and CDR2 (germline): LGHDT, YNNKEL (reference sequence). V gave up 4 bases and J gave up 8 bases, with 14 bases separating them. This CDR3 spans 13 amino acids. CDR3 DNA sequence: TGTGCCAGCAGCCTTGCGGGGGGCGAGGGCTACACCTTC. This translates into CASSLAGGEGYTF.

This sequence joins TRBV7-9 and TRBJ2-7, with TRBD1 as a possible D gene (6 bases). In germline, CDR1 is SEHNR, CDR2 FQNEAQ (reference sequence). Trimming left V 3 bases short and J 0 bases short, with 9 bases between. The CDR3 contains 14 residues. CDR3 in amino acids: CASSFQGNSYEQYF. The CDR3 DNA sequence: TGTGCCAGCAGCTTCCAGGGGAACTCCTACGAGCAGTACTTC.

The table lists this clone with a count of one. The chain employs TRBV24-1 and TRBJ2-1, with 7 bases fitting TRBD2. The germline V gene encodes CDR1 KGHDR and CDR2 SFDVKD. CDR3 size: 16 residues. V gave up 7 bases and J gave up 5 bases; unmatched junction bases: 13. Written as DNA, the CDR3 is TGTGCCACCAGCGACTCAGGCCGCGGGAGAAACAATGAGCAGTTCTTC. Translated, it gives CATSDSGRGRNNEQFF.

V is TRBV14 and J is TRBJ1-1; the D is unclear. This CDR3 region has 16 residues. Germline CDR1 reads SGHDN; CDR2 reads FVKESK. V was pared by 1 base and J by 1 base, with 13 bases between. CDR3 residues: CASSQVRQFENTEAFF. The CDR3 region has the DNA TGTGCCAGCAGCCAAGTAAGACAATTCGAGAACACTGAAGCTTTCTTT.

The CDR3 loop is CASSPTPIAGEGGEYF. The CDR3 nucleotides read TGTGCCAGCAGCCCAACCCCGATAGCGGGAGAAGGAGGGGAGTATTTT. The chain recombines TRBV11-3 with TRBJ2-3, with 9 bases identical to TRBD2. The CDR3 loop spans 16 amino acids. Germline V lookup: CDR1 SGHNT, CDR2 YENEEA. V shed 5 bases, J shed 13 bases, and the junction held 19 bases outside the gene matches. Based on the CDR3 plus reference TRBV11-3 and TRBJ2-3, the full variable domain is EAGVVQSPRYKIIEKKQPVAFWCNPISGHNTLYWYLQNLGQGPELLIRYENEEAVDDSQLPKDRFSAERLKGVDSTLKIQPAELGDSAVYLCASSPTPIAGEGGEYFGPGTRLTVL.

The rearrangement uses TRBV2 and TRBJ2-1; 8 nucleotides align to TRBD2. V shed 5 bases and J 5 bases; nucleotides not matched to a gene: 5. CDR1 is SNHLY and CDR2 is FYNNEI in the germline V gene. This CDR3 has 14 amino acids. The CDR3 spells CASSPGLGNNEQFF. The CDR3, as DNA: TGTGCCAGCAGTCCGGGACTAGGGAACAATGAGCAGTTCTTC.

This clone was counted only a few times. This chain connects TRBV11-2 to TRBJ1-1, with a possible D match to TRBD1 (6 bases). The V end lost 1 base, the J end lost 1 base, and 10 bases lay between the germline ends. This CDR3 is built from 15 residues. CDR1 is SGHAT, CDR2 FQNNGV, per germline. CDR3 residues: CASSLVGTPNTEAFF. The CDR3 bases are TGTGCCAGCAGCTTAGTCGGGACACCGAACACTGAAGCTTTCTTT.

This chain connects TRBV19 to TRBJ2-7; possibly TRBD1 for D (6 bases). V gave up 3 bases and J gave up 2 bases, with 11 bases separating them. Germline-derived CDR1 and CDR2 are LNHDA and SQIVND (reference sequence). The CDR3 loop spans 14 amino acids. The CDR3 sequence is CASSMARGAYEQYF. The CDR3 bases are TGTGCCAGTAGTATGGCCAGGGGCGCCTACGAGCAGTACTTC.

The chain couples TRBV7-9 to TRBJ2-7; 7 positions match TRBD2. The CDR3 covers 16 residues. CDR1 SEHNR and CDR2 FQNEAQ come from the germline V gene (reference sequence). With V trimmed by 5 bases and J by 0 bases, 10 bases remained unmatched. The DNA of the CDR3 is TGTGCCAGCAGCAATCCCCCCCGCGGGAGCTCCTACGAGCAGTACTTC. Translated, it gives CASSNPPRGSSYEQYF.

The chain links TRBV11-2 to TRBJ2-1; TRBD2 agrees at 12 bases. CDR3 length: 17 amino acids. Per the germline V gene, CDR1 is SGHAT and CDR2 is FQNNGV. V was clipped by 4 bases and J by 6 bases; unmatched bases: 10. The CDR3 region is CASSSRLAGVWGNEQFF. The CDR3 bases are TGTGCCAGCAGCTCCCGACTAGCGGGAGTCTGGGGCAATGAGCAGTTCTTC.

This chain joins TRBV24-1 and TRBJ2-3, with 10 positions matching TRBD2. J gave up 4 bases and V 7 bases, and 7 bases lay outside the gene matches. The CDR3 sequence is 15 residues long. CDR1 and CDR2 (germline): KGHDR, SFDVKD. In DNA form, the CDR3 reads TGTGCCACCAGGAAATCCGGGACTAGCGCAGATACGCAGTATTTT. Residues: CATRKSGTSADTQYF.

The chain couples TRBV7-9 to TRBJ2-3; 8 bases are shared with TRBD2. Per the germline V gene, CDR1 is SEHNR and CDR2 is FQNEAQ (reference sequence). CDR3 length: 16 residues. With 1 base clipped from V and 2 bases from J, the junction kept 5 bases outside the gene matches. The CDR3 nucleotides read TGTGCCAGCAGCTTAGTACTAGCGGCTTACACAGATACGCAGTATTTT. Translating gives CASSLVLAAYTDTQYF.

This clone was picked up many times. The chain joins TRBV7-8 to TRBJ2-5; 11 bases are a match to TRBD2. The V segment lost 5 bases and the J segment 1 base; nucleotides outside the gene matches: 6. This CDR3 is 16 amino acids long. Germline CDR1 and CDR2: SGHVS and FQNEAQ. In nucleotides, the CDR3 is TGTGCCAGCAGCCCACGGACTAGCGGGTCCCAAGAGACCCAGTACTTC. Its protein is CASSPRTSGSQETQYF.